This is a list of T cell receptor beta chains from one sample in a study of blood T cell repertoires in COVID-19. Here immunoSEQ multiplex PCR was the method, and the copy in TCRdb shows in-frame clones only, minus some. Among under 200,000 clones listed, about 82% were seen once. The sequenced material came from peripheral blood. The receptor set was obtained from a woman in her 30s with acute or convalescent COVID-19. The CDR3 runs from the conserved cysteine through the conserved F or W. D genes are given only for firm matches. Clone size is not always given. Where it is, it says once, few, many or a class for expanded clones.

d_call | j_call | v_call | clone_size | cdr3_aa | cdr3_nt
- | TRBJ1-2 | TRBV7-6 | - | CASSLEDSYGYTF | TGTGCCAGCAGCTTAGAGGACAGCTATGGCTACACCTTC
TRBD1 | TRBJ1-2 | TRBV30 | - | CAWSLDRGAGGYTF | TGTGCCTGGAGTTTAGACAGGGGGGCTGGTGGCTACACCTTC
TRBD2 | TRBJ2-3 | TRBV4-2 | - | CASSQVLGPAGASTDTQYF | TGTGCCAGCAGCCAAGTATTGGGACCAGCGGGGGCTAGCACAGATACGCAGTATTTT
- | TRBJ1-6 | TRBV7-9 | - | CATRRGGNSPLHF | TGTGCCACCCGAAGGGGGGGTAATTCACCCCTCCACTTT
- | TRBJ2-7 | TRBV28 | - | CASTTPGGPAQYF | TGTGCCAGCACCACTCCGGGGGGCCCGGCGCAGTACTTC
- | TRBJ2-7 | TRBV10-3 | - | CAISESRTVSYEQYF | TGTGCCATCAGTGAGTCGAGGACAGTCTCCTACGAGCAGTACTTC
TRBD1 | TRBJ2-5 | TRBV7-7 | - | CASRQGVGETQYF | TGTGCCAGCAGGCAGGGGGTTGGGGAGACCCAGTACTTC
- | TRBJ1-1 | TRBV9 | once | CASSVVMEGSGAFF | TGTGCCAGCAGCGTAGTAATGGAGGGAAGCGGAGCTTTCTTT
TRBD2 | TRBJ2-3 | TRBV24-1 | - | CATSDTRLAGRTNTQYF | TGTGCCACCAGTGATACACGACTAGCGGGACGCACCAATACGCAGTATTTT
- | TRBJ2-1 | TRBV28 | few | CATLSDTSYNEQFF | TGTGCCACCCTCAGTGATACCTCCTACAATGAGCAGTTCTTC
- | TRBJ1-1 | TRBV6-6 | - | CASSYSVQGREAFF | TGTGCCAGCAGTTACTCGGTCCAGGGTAGGGAAGCTTTCTTT
- | TRBJ1-2 | TRBV9 | - | CASSVFDGGNYGYTF | TGTGCCAGCAGCGTATTCGATGGAGGTAACTATGGCTACACCTTC
TRBD2 | TRBJ2-5 | TRBV2 | once | CASSEELAGVKTQYF | TGTGCCAGCAGTGAAGAACTAGCGGGAGTCAAGACCCAGTACTTC
TRBD2 | TRBJ2-5 | TRBV12-3/TRBV12-4 | - | CASSTSGRPPFYF | TGTGCCAGCAGTACTAGCGGGAGGCCACCTTTTTACTTC
- | TRBJ1-1 | TRBV9 | - | CASSARGQITTEAFF | TGTGCCAGCAGCGCGAGAGGACAGATTACCACTGAAGCTTTCTTT
- | TRBJ1-1 | TRBV5-5 | - | CASSLGGVNTEAFF | TGTGCCAGCAGCTTGGGCGGAGTTAACACTGAAGCTTTCTTT
- | TRBJ2-7 | TRBV27 | - | CASMGQAASYEQYF | TGTGCCAGCATGGGGCAGGCCGCTTCCTACGAGCAGTACTTC
TRBD1 | TRBJ1-1 | TRBV4-2 | - | CASSQVFGTVNTEAFF | TGTGCCAGCAGCCAAGTCTTTGGGACAGTGAACACTGAAGCTTTCTTT
TRBD1 | TRBJ1-5 | TRBV10-3 | - | CAISVSGGLEPQHF | TGTGCCATCAGTGTCTCAGGGGGCTTGGAGCCCCAGCATTTT
- | TRBJ2-1 | TRBV11-3 | - | CASSPGADFSYNEQFF | TGTGCCAGCAGCCCAGGGGCGGACTTCTCCTACAATGAGCAGTTCTTC
- | TRBJ1-3 | TRBV5-1 | - | CASSPQTGNSGNTIYF | TGCGCCAGCAGCCCCCAGACAGGCAACTCTGGAAACACCATATATTTT
TRBD1 | TRBJ1-5 | TRBV20-1 | - | CSASWDSTQHF | TGCAGTGCTAGTTGGGACAGTACCCAGCATTTT
- | TRBJ2-1 | TRBV20-1 | - | CSASRGVGQYNEQFF | TGCAGTGCTAGTAGGGGCGTAGGCCAATACAATGAGCAGTTCTTC
- | TRBJ2-1 | TRBV5-1 | - | CASSSLVRVYNEQFF | TGCGCCAGCAGCTCCTTAGTGAGGGTATACAATGAGCAGTTCTTC
- | TRBJ1-2 | TRBV15 | - | CATTGKDYGYTF | TGTGCCACCACCGGTAAAGACTATGGCTACACCTTC
TRBD1 | TRBJ1-1 | TRBV4-3 | - | CASSQKQGVGMNTEAFF | TGCGCCAGCAGCCAAAAACAGGGGGTTGGGATGAACACTGAAGCTTTCTTT
TRBD2 | TRBJ2-2 | TRBV5-4 | few | CASSPGLAGNTGELFF | TGTGCCAGCAGCCCCGGACTAGCGGGAAACACCGGGGAGCTGTTTTTT
- | TRBJ1-6 | TRBV19 | - | CASRAVTASSYNSPLHF | TGTGCCAGTAGAGCCGTGACAGCGAGCTCCTATAATTCACCCCTCCACTTT
TRBD2 | TRBJ2-1 | TRBV20-1 | - | CSASPSGGRSYNEQFF | TGCAGTGCTAGTCCTAGCGGGGGCCGCTCCTACAATGAGCAGTTCTTC
TRBD2 | TRBJ2-7 | TRBV27 | once | CASRRTSGKDEQYF | TGTGCCAGCAGGCGGACTAGCGGGAAAGACGAGCAGTACTTC
- | TRBJ2-5 | TRBV5-1 | once | CASRPSDQETQYF | TGCGCCAGTCGCCCCTCGGACCAAGAGACCCAGTACTTC
- | TRBJ2-3 | TRBV5-1 | - | CASSLEASDTDTQYF | TGCGCCAGCAGCTTGGAGGCTAGCGACACAGATACGCAGTATTTT
- | TRBJ1-1 | TRBV10-2 | once | CASSEVRVEAFF | TGCGCCAGCAGTGAGGTGAGGGTAGAAGCTTTCTTT
TRBD1 | TRBJ1-2 | TRBV5-1 | once | CATKDRDGYTF | TGCGCCACCAAGGACAGGGACGGCTACACCTTC
TRBD1 | TRBJ1-2 | TRBV7-2 | - | CASSLGGQGASGYGYTF | TGTGCCAGCAGCTTGGGGGGACAGGGGGCTTCAGGCTATGGCTACACCTTC
- | TRBJ1-2 | TRBV6-5 | - | CASSQVGYGYTF | TGTGCCAGCAGCCAAGTCGGCTATGGCTACACCTTC
TRBD1 | TRBJ2-1 | TRBV9 | - | CASSPTGTAYNEQFF | TGTGCCAGCAGCCCAACAGGGACAGCCTACAATGAGCAGTTCTTC
- | TRBJ2-1 | TRBV6-5 | - | CASSYSGSSYEQFF | TGTGCCAGCAGTTACTCCGGGAGTAGCTATGAGCAGTTCTTC
- | TRBJ1-1 | TRBV14 | once | CASSQLGGTEAFF | TGTGCCAGCAGCCAACTAGGGGGCACTGAAGCTTTCTTT
TRBD1 | TRBJ1-2 | TRBV28 | - | CASSLPGQYGYTF | TGTGCCAGCAGTTTACCGGGACAGTATGGCTACACCTTC
- | TRBJ1-5 | TRBV20-1 | few | CSASAEPVSNQPQHF | TGCAGTGCTAGTGCGGAGCCCGTTAGCAATCAGCCCCAGCATTTT
- | TRBJ2-1 | TRBV6-5 | - | CASSSPGGKVNEQFF | TGTGCCAGCAGTTCCCCCGGAGGGAAAGTCAATGAGCAGTTCTTC
- | TRBJ2-4 | TRBV5-1 | - | CASSPETGFGRNIQYF | TGCGCCAGCAGCCCCGAAACAGGGTTCGGCAGAAACATTCAGTACTTC
- | TRBJ2-3 | TRBV28 | - | CAIRKAGTGDTQYF | TGTGCCATCAGAAAGGCGGGGACGGGGGATACGCAGTATTTT
- | TRBJ1-2 | TRBV6-4 | - | CASSLSGTSQGEYGYTF | TGTGCCAGCAGTCTTTCCGGAACGTCTCAGGGTGAATATGGCTACACCTTC
TRBD2 | TRBJ2-2 | TRBV19 | - | CASSPRLRAGEDTGELFF | TGTGCCAGTAGTCCCCGACTTCGAGCGGGGGAGGACACCGGGGAGCTGTTTTTT
- | TRBJ2-1 | TRBV11-3 | - | CASSPTGFNNEQFF | TGTGCCAGCAGCCCAACAGGTTTCAACAATGAGCAGTTCTTC
- | TRBJ1-4 | TRBV2 | - | CASITSRGPREKLFF | TGTGCCAGCATTACTTCCAGGGGACCGCGGGAAAAACTGTTTTTT
TRBD2 | TRBJ2-3 | TRBV7-2 | - | CASSFGYRREGPDTQYF | TGTGCCAGCAGCTTCGGTTATAGGCGGGAGGGCCCAGATACGCAGTATTTT
- | TRBJ1-2 | TRBV15 | few | CATSLTGSYGYTF | TGTGCCACCAGCTTAACAGGGTCATATGGCTACACCTTC
- | TRBJ1-6 | TRBV5-1 | - | CASSSDPGDSPLHF | TGCGCCAGCAGCTCGGACCCGGGGGATTCACCCCTCCACTTT
TRBD2 | TRBJ2-1 | TRBV28 | few | CASSLAGDTREQFF | TGTGCCAGCAGTTTAGCGGGAGACACCAGGGAGCAGTTCTTC
TRBD2 | TRBJ2-1 | TRBV10-1 | - | CASSTSGSNEQFF | TGCGCCAGCAGTACTAGCGGGAGTAATGAGCAGTTCTTC
- | TRBJ2-3 | TRBV24-1 | - | CATSDPGGTDTQYF | TGTGCCACCAGTGATCCGGGGGGCACAGATACGCAGTATTTT
TRBD1 | TRBJ2-3 | TRBV5-1 | - | CASSQHRDSTSTDTQYF | TGCGCCAGCAGCCAACATCGGGACAGCACTAGCACAGATACGCAGTATTTT
TRBD1 | TRBJ1-4 | TRBV2 | - | CASSEQLGTVREKLFF | TGTGCCAGCAGTGAACAATTAGGGACAGTAAGGGAAAAACTGTTTTTT
- | TRBJ1-3 | TRBV28 | - | CASNRGSSGNTIYF | TGTGCCAGCAACCGAGGGAGCTCTGGAAACACCATATATTTT
- | TRBJ1-6 | TRBV11-2 | few | CASSRGQPLHF | TGTGCCAGCAGCCGCGGACAGCCCCTCCACTTT